The rows below give T cell receptor beta chains drawn from one sample of a study of T cell repertoires in cytomegalovirus infection. Via MiXCR, TCRdb re-called the reads, giving one row per CDR3 protein. The table has around 300,000 distinct CDR3 sequences, about 20% seen once. Their antigens remain unidentified. The specimen was cultured PBMCs, collected from culture after CMV antigen stimulation. The receptors shown here come from a human donor in good health (CMV status not recorded). Some clones in this sample may be carry-over from other donors' samples. The CDR3 runs from the conserved cysteine through the conserved F or W. A D gene is named only where the DNA matches it firmly. Some rows mark clone size as missing; the rest say once, few, many or name a class of expanded clone.

TRBJ1-2 | . | . | TRBV24-1 | CATSDLSGYGYTF | TGTGCCACCAGTGATTTGTCAGGGTACGGCTACACCTTC
TRBJ1-1 | . | . | TRBV5-8 | CASSFSPDTEAFF | TGTGCCAGCAGCTTTAGTCCCGATACTGAAGCTTTCTTT
TRBJ2-3 | TRBD2 | few | TRBV15 | CATSRGSGRATDTQYF | TGTGCCACCAGCAGGGGTAGCGGGAGAGCCACAGATACGCAGTATTTT
TRBJ2-3 | . | many | TRBV7-2 | CASSLKQPLESIPDTQYF | TGTGCCAGCAGCCTGAAACAACCTCTAGAATCCATCCCAGATACGCAGTATTTT
TRBJ1-2 | . | many | TRBV6-5 | CASSYSQANYGYTF | TGTGCCAGCAGTTACTCGCAGGCTAACTATGGCTACACCTTC
TRBJ2-3 | . | . | TRBV11-2 | CASSSITDTQYF | TGTGCCAGCAGTTCCATCACAGATACGCAGTATTTT
TRBJ2-1 | . | many | TRBV7-2 | CASRRTGEGDRNEQFF | TGTGCCAGCAGACGCACGGGGGAAGGGGACCGCAATGAGCAGTTCTTC
TRBJ2-5 | . | many | TRBV7-2 | CASRLPGSETQYF | TGTGCCAGCAGACTTCCCGGGTCGGAGACCCAGTACTTC
TRBJ1-1 | . | many | TRBV11-3 | CASSLDPQVTEAFF | TGTGCCAGCAGCTTAGATCCGCAGGTGACTGAAGCTTTCTTT
TRBJ1-2 | . | few | TRBV27 | CASSPGQLYGYTF | TGTGCCAGCAGTCCGGGACAACTCTATGGCTACACCTTC
TRBJ2-5 | TRBD2 | many | TRBV7-2 | CASSLTSGSEETQYF | TGTGCCAGCAGCCTGACTAGCGGGTCTGAGGAGACCCAGTACTTC
TRBJ2-5 | TRBD2 | . | TRBV12-5 | CASGIAGDFQETQYF | TGTGCTAGTGGTATAGCGGGAGATTTTCAAGAGACCCAGTACTTC
TRBJ2-5 | . | . | TRBV28 | CASSLRSATLEETQYF | TGTGCCAGCAGTTTAAGGTCCGCTACCTTGGAAGAGACCCAGTACTTC
TRBJ2-2 | . | few | TRBV7-2 | CASSLKLFSIGGELFF | TGTGCCAGCAGCTTAAAGCTATTTAGTATCGGCGGGGAGCTGTTTTTT
TRBJ1-6 | TRBD1 | . | TRBV20-1 | CSARDGQELTLHF | TGCAGTGCTAGGGACGGACAGGAGCTAACCCTCCACTTT
TRBJ1-5 | TRBD1 | . | TRBV24-1 | CATRKGQRRPQHF | TGTGCCACCAGAAAGGGACAGAGGAGGCCCCAGCATTTT